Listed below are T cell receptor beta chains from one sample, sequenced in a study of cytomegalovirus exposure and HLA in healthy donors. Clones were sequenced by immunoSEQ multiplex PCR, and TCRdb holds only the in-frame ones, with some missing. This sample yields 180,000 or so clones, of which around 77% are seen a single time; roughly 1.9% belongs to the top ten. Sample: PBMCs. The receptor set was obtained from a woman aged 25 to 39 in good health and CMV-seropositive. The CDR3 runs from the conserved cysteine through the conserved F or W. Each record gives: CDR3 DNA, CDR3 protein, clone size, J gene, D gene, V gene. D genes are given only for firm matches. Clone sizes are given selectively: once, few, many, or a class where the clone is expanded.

cdr3_nt: TGTGCCAGCAGCTTAGTTCGGCCGTCTGTCGGGGCACCCCTCCACTTT; cdr3_aa: CASSLVRPSVGAPLHF; clone_size: -; j_call: TRBJ1-6; d_call: -; v_call: TRBV7-2
cdr3_nt: TGCGCCAGCAGCGAGGACAGGGGGAGCTCCTACAATGAGCAGTTCTTC; cdr3_aa: CASSEDRGSSYNEQFF; clone_size: -; j_call: TRBJ2-1; d_call: TRBD1; v_call: TRBV5-1
cdr3_nt: TGTGCCAGCAGCCGTTTTTCTCCGGGACAGGGTGCGCGCGCCGAAGCTTTCTTT; cdr3_aa: CASSRFSPGQGARAEAFF; clone_size: -; j_call: TRBJ1-1; d_call: TRBD1; v_call: TRBV13
cdr3_nt: TGTGCCAGCAGTTACTCGATCGGGGGGGACACCATATATTTT; cdr3_aa: CASSYSIGGDTIYF; clone_size: few; j_call: TRBJ1-3; d_call: -; v_call: TRBV6-6
cdr3_nt: TGCGCCAGCAGGCGCGGGGGCTCTGAGCACGAGCAGTACTTC; cdr3_aa: CASRRGGSEHEQYF; clone_size: -; j_call: TRBJ2-7; d_call: -; v_call: TRBV5-1
cdr3_nt: TGTGCCAGCAGTAAGGGACAGGGGCTCTACGAGCAGTACTTC; cdr3_aa: CASSKGQGLYEQYF; clone_size: once; j_call: TRBJ2-7; d_call: TRBD1; v_call: TRBV2
cdr3_nt: TGTGCCAGCAGGAGGGACACCTCCTACGAGCAGTACTTC; cdr3_aa: CASRRDTSYEQYF; clone_size: few; j_call: TRBJ2-7; d_call: -; v_call: TRBV2
cdr3_nt: TGCAGCGTTGAAGACAGGTATGGCTACACCTTC; cdr3_aa: CSVEDRYGYTF; clone_size: -; j_call: TRBJ1-2; d_call: -; v_call: TRBV29-1
cdr3_nt: TGTACCAGCAGCTACGGACAGGGACCCCCCTACAATGAGCAGTTCTTC; cdr3_aa: CTSSYGQGPPYNEQFF; clone_size: once; j_call: TRBJ2-1; d_call: TRBD1; v_call: TRBV7-9
cdr3_nt: TGTGCCATCAGTGAGACAGGGGGCAAGGCCAAAAACATTCAGTACTTC; cdr3_aa: CAISETGGKAKNIQYF; clone_size: once; j_call: TRBJ2-4; d_call: TRBD1; v_call: TRBV10-3
cdr3_nt: TGTGCCAGCAGCTTACCGGGACTTCGGACGACTGAGCAGTTCTTC; cdr3_aa: CASSLPGLRTTEQFF; clone_size: -; j_call: TRBJ2-1; d_call: -; v_call: TRBV7-9
cdr3_nt: TGTGCCTGGAGTACGGGGAGCTCCTACGAGCAGTACTTC; cdr3_aa: CAWSTGSSYEQYF; clone_size: -; j_call: TRBJ2-7; d_call: -; v_call: TRBV30
cdr3_nt: TGTGCCACCAGCTCAGGCAACAGGGGTGTGGAAGACCAGCCCCAGCATTTT; cdr3_aa: CATSSGNRGVEDQPQHF; clone_size: few; j_call: TRBJ1-5; d_call: TRBD1; v_call: TRBV15
cdr3_nt: TGTGCCAGCAGTGACGGGACAGGGTTCTCCTACGAGCAGTACTTC; cdr3_aa: CASSDGTGFSYEQYF; clone_size: -; j_call: TRBJ2-7; d_call: TRBD1; v_call: TRBV6-1
cdr3_nt: TGCGCCAGCAGCCAAGAAGGGGGCACTGAAGCTTTCTTT; cdr3_aa: CASSQEGGTEAFF; clone_size: -; j_call: TRBJ1-1; d_call: -; v_call: TRBV4-3
cdr3_nt: TGCGCCAGCAGCTTGGAGGTTCTAGTAGGAGATACGCAGTATTTT; cdr3_aa: CASSLEVLVGDTQYF; clone_size: few; j_call: TRBJ2-3; d_call: -; v_call: TRBV5-1
cdr3_nt: TGTGCCAGCAGCTCGGTGGAGACGCTTACAGGGGGAGCTCAGCCCCAGCATTTT; cdr3_aa: CASSSVETLTGGAQPQHF; clone_size: -; j_call: TRBJ1-5; d_call: TRBD1; v_call: TRBV7-2
cdr3_nt: TGCGCCAGCAGCCCTTCGACAGGAACCACCGGGGAGCTGTTTTTT; cdr3_aa: CASSPSTGTTGELFF; clone_size: -; j_call: TRBJ2-2; d_call: -; v_call: TRBV5-1
cdr3_nt: TGTGCCAGCAGCGGGAACAGGGGGCAAGCCGGGGAGCTGTTTTTT; cdr3_aa: CASSGNRGQAGELFF; clone_size: -; j_call: TRBJ2-2; d_call: TRBD1; v_call: TRBV5-4
cdr3_nt: TGCGCCAGCAGCCCTTCGACAGGGTTAGGCTACACCTTC; cdr3_aa: CASSPSTGLGYTF; clone_size: -; j_call: TRBJ1-2; d_call: TRBD1; v_call: TRBV4-1
cdr3_nt: TGTGCCACCAGCAGAGGATGGGACAGGGTCTCTGGGGCCAACGTCCTGACCTTC; cdr3_aa: CATSRGWDRVSGANVLTF; clone_size: -; j_call: TRBJ2-6; d_call: TRBD1; v_call: TRBV15
cdr3_nt: TGTGCCAGCAGCAGATCGACAGGGGGCTTGAGTCAGCCCCAGCATTTT; cdr3_aa: CASSRSTGGLSQPQHF; clone_size: -; j_call: TRBJ1-5; d_call: TRBD1; v_call: TRBV7-9
cdr3_nt: TGCGCCAGCAGCCAAGACCTCGTCCCCTACGAGCAGTACTTC; cdr3_aa: CASSQDLVPYEQYF; clone_size: -; j_call: TRBJ2-7; d_call: -; v_call: TRBV4-1
cdr3_nt: TGTGCCAGCAGCTTAGGCACTAGATATAATGAGCAGTTCTTC; cdr3_aa: CASSLGTRYNEQFF; clone_size: -; j_call: TRBJ2-1; d_call: -; v_call: TRBV11-2
cdr3_nt: TGTGCCAGCAGCCGTGGGGGGGGACAGGGAGACTATGGCTACACCTTC; cdr3_aa: CASSRGGGQGDYGYTF; clone_size: once; j_call: TRBJ1-2; d_call: TRBD1; v_call: TRBV5-4
cdr3_nt: TGCAGCGTTGAGCCAGGGGGAGGAAACACCATATATTTT; cdr3_aa: CSVEPGGGNTIYF; clone_size: -; j_call: TRBJ1-3; d_call: TRBD1; v_call: TRBV29-1
cdr3_nt: TGTGCCAGCCGTGAAACAGGGTATCCCACGGTTTTCGGGTACGAGCAGTACTTC; cdr3_aa: CASRETGYPTVFGYEQYF; clone_size: once; j_call: TRBJ2-7; d_call: -; v_call: TRBV11-2
cdr3_nt: TGTGCCAGCAGCCAAGGACAGAGCTATGGCTACACCTTC; cdr3_aa: CASSQGQSYGYTF; clone_size: few; j_call: TRBJ1-2; d_call: -; v_call: TRBV14
cdr3_nt: TGTGCCATCAGTTCGGGCGGGGACTATGGCTACACCTTC; cdr3_aa: CAISSGGDYGYTF; clone_size: -; j_call: TRBJ1-2; d_call: -; v_call: TRBV10-3
cdr3_nt: TGTGCCAGCAGTCCTAGCGGAATCTCCTACAATGAGCAGTTCTTC; cdr3_aa: CASSPSGISYNEQFF; clone_size: -; j_call: TRBJ2-1; d_call: TRBD2; v_call: TRBV6-6
cdr3_nt: TGTGCCAGCAGAACAGGTAGCAATCAGCCCCAGCATTTT; cdr3_aa: CASRTGSNQPQHF; clone_size: -; j_call: TRBJ1-5; d_call: -; v_call: TRBV27
cdr3_nt: TGTGCCAGCAGCTACCTTAGCGGGAGGGCCGGTAATGAGCAGTTCTTC; cdr3_aa: CASSYLSGRAGNEQFF; clone_size: -; j_call: TRBJ2-1; d_call: TRBD2; v_call: TRBV7-2
cdr3_nt: TGTGCCAGCAATCAGGGGGTAACTGAAGCTTTCTTT; cdr3_aa: CASNQGVTEAFF; clone_size: -; j_call: TRBJ1-1; d_call: TRBD1; v_call: TRBV2
cdr3_nt: TGTGCCAGCAGTTCGGTTACAGGGGGGACGCAGTACTTC; cdr3_aa: CASSSVTGGTQYF; clone_size: -; j_call: TRBJ2-7; d_call: TRBD1; v_call: TRBV27
cdr3_nt: TGTGCCAGCAGCTTAGGAAGGGGTACTTTTAGCTCCTACGAGCAGTACTTC; cdr3_aa: CASSLGRGTFSSYEQYF; clone_size: -; j_call: TRBJ2-7; d_call: -; v_call: TRBV7-8
cdr3_nt: TGTGCCAGCAGCGTAAGCTCTAGCACAGATACGCAGTATTTT; cdr3_aa: CASSVSSSTDTQYF; clone_size: -; j_call: TRBJ2-3; d_call: -; v_call: TRBV9
cdr3_nt: TGTGCCAGTAGTAGAGGACTGCAAGAGACCCAGTACTTC; cdr3_aa: CASSRGLQETQYF; clone_size: -; j_call: TRBJ2-5; d_call: -; v_call: TRBV19
cdr3_nt: TGCGCCAGCAGCCAAGATCTGTTCGGAGGGAGGCCTAATCAGCCCCAGCATTTT; cdr3_aa: CASSQDLFGGRPNQPQHF; clone_size: once; j_call: TRBJ1-5; d_call: -; v_call: TRBV4-1
cdr3_nt: TGCAGCGTTGACGTTCCCAGGGCAAGCTCCTACGAGCAGTACTTC; cdr3_aa: CSVDVPRASSYEQYF; clone_size: -; j_call: TRBJ2-7; d_call: -; v_call: TRBV29-1
cdr3_nt: TGTGCCAGCAGCGCAGGACTAGCGGGATCCTACGAGCAGTACTTC; cdr3_aa: CASSAGLAGSYEQYF; clone_size: -; j_call: TRBJ2-7; d_call: TRBD2; v_call: TRBV9